Below, one T cell receptor beta chain is given with its context. What it binds is not known. With 0 bases clipped from V and 6 bases from J, the junction kept 7 bases outside the gene matches. Germline assignment: CDR1 SGDLS and CDR2 YYNGEE. The CDR3 is made up of 17 amino acids. This entry belongs to a study of OX40 agonist ivuxolimab in advanced cancers. Study as a whole: As their treatment, patients were administered ivuxolimab, an agonistic anti-OX40 (CD134) antibody.

Study findings and constraints: CD4+ T cells averaged fewer expanded clones than CD8+ T cells.

TCRdb keeps only in-frame clones here, not all; method: immunoSEQ multiplex PCR. The repertoire holds roughly 45,000 clones, with 92% as singletons. Patients with a history of autoimmune disease or on systemic immunosuppression were excluded. Source: CD4+ or CD8+ T cells sorted from blood, taken in a trial of the OX40 agonist ivuxolimab. This chain joins TRBV9 and TRBJ2-1; 12 bases align to TRBD2. This clonotype was obtained from an adult with an advanced solid tumor such as melanoma, head and neck, liver or kidney cancer. The CDR3 coding sequence is TGTGCCAGCAGCGTAGGCCTAGCGGGGGGGCTGGTCAATGAGCAGTTCTTC. Translating gives CASSVGLAGGLVNEQFF.